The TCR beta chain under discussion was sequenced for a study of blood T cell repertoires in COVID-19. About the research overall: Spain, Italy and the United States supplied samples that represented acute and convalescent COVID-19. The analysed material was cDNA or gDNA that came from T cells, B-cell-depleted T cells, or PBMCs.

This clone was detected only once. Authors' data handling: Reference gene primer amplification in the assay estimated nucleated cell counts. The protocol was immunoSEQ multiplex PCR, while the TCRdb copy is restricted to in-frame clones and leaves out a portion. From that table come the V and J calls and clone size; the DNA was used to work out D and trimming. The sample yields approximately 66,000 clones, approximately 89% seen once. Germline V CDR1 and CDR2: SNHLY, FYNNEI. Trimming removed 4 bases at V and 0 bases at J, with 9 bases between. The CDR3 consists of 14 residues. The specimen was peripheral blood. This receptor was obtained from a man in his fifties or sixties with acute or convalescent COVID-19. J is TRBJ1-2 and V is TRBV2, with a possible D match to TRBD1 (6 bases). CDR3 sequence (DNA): TGTGCCAGCAGTGGGGGACACCCTAACTATGGCTACACCTTC. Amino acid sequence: CASSGGHPNYGYTF. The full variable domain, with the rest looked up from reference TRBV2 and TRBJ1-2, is EPEVTQTPSHQVTQMGQEVILRCVPISNHLYFYWYRQILGQKVEFLVSFYNNEISEKSEIFDDQFSVERPDGSNFTLKIRSTKLEDSAMYFCASSGGHPNYGYTFGSGTRLTVV.